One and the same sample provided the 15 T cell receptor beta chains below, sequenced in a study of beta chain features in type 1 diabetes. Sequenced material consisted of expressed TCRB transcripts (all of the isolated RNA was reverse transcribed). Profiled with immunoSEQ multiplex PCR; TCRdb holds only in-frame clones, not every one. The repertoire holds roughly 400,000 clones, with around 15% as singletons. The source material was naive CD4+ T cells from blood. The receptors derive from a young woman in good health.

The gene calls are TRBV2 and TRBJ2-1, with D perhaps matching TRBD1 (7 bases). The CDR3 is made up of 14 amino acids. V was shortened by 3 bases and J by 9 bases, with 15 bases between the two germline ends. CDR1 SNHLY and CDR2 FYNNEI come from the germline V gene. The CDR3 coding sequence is TGTGCCAGCAGTGAGGAGGGGGCCTCCGGTGAGCAGTTCTTC. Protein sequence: CASSEEGASGEQFF.

The CDR3 DNA reads TGTGCCAGCAGGGTTGAGTTCCGGGGGGAAACAGATACGCAGTATTTT. Translating it yields CASRVEFRGETDTQYF. The gene calls are TRBV7-8 and TRBJ2-3, with 7 bases lining up with TRBD2. Trimming at V came to 6 bases and at J to 3 bases, leaving 12 bases not matched to a gene. Germline values: CDR1 SGHVS, CDR2 FQNEAQ. The CDR3 loop spans 16 amino acids.

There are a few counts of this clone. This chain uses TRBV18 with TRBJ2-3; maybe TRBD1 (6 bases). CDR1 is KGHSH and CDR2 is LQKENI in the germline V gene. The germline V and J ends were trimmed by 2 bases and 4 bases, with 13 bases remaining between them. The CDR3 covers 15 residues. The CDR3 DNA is TGTGCCAGCTCACCATTGAATGGGGGCGCAGATACGCAGTATTTT. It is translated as CASSPLNGGADTQYF.

The CDR3 loop reads CASSLNRSGANVLTF. The DNA of the CDR3 is TGCGCCAGCAGCTTGAACAGGTCTGGGGCCAACGTCCTGACTTTC. The chain employs TRBV5-1 and TRBJ2-6, with D perhaps TRBD1 (5 bases). Germline lookup yields CDR1 SGHRS and CDR2 YFSETQ. The CDR3 length is 15 residues. Trimming removed 1 base at V and 1 base at J, with 6 bases between.

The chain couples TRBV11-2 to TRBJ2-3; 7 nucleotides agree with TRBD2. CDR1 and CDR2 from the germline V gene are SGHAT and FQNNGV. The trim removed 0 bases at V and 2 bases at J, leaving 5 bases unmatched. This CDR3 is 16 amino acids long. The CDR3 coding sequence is TGTGCCAGCAGCTTAGAACTAGCGTTATCCACAGATACGCAGTATTTT. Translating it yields CASSLELALSTDTQYF.

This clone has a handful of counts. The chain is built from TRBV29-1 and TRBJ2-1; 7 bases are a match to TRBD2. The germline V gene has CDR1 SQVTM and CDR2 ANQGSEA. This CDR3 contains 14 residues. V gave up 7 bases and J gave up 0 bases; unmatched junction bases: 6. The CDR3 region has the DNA TGCAGCGGACGTGCGGGAGCCTCCTACAATGAGCAGTTCTTC. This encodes CSGRAGASYNEQFF.

CDR3 residues: CASSVVGETSAGELFF. CDR3 nucleotide sequence: TGTGCCAGCAGCGTAGTCGGAGAAACTAGTGCCGGGGAGCTGTTTTTT. The V and J genes are TRBV9 and TRBJ2-2, with a possible D match to TRBD2 (5 bases). CDR3 length: 16 amino acids. V lost 0 bases to trimming and J lost 6 bases, with 15 bases between them. CDR1 is SGDLS, CDR2 YYNGEE, per germline.

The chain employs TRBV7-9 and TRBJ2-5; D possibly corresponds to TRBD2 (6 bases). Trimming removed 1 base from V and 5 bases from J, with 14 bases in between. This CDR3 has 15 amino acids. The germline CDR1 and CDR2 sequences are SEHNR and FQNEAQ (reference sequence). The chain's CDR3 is CASSLVGGASETQYF. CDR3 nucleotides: TGTGCCAGCAGCTTAGTTGGAGGGGCGTCGGAGACCCAGTACTTC. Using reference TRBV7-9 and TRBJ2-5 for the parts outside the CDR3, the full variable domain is DTGVSQNPRHKITKRGQNVTFRCDPISEHNRLYWYRQTLGQGPEFLTYFQNEAQLEKSRLLSDRFSAERPKGSFSTLEIQRTEQGDSAMYLCASSLVGGASETQYFGPGTRLLVL.

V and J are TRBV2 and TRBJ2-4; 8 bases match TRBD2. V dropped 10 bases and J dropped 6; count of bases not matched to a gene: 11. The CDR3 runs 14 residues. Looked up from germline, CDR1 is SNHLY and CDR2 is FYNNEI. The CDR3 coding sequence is TGTGCCACCCCGGGGGGGCAGGCGATAAACATTCAGTACTTC. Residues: CATPGGQAINIQYF.

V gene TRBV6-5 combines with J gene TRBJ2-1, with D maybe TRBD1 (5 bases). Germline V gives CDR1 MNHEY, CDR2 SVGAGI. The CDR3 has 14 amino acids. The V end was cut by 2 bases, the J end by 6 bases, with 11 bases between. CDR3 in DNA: TGTGCCAGCAGTTACAATGGGGCACGCAATGAGCAGTTCTTC. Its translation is CASSYNGARNEQFF.

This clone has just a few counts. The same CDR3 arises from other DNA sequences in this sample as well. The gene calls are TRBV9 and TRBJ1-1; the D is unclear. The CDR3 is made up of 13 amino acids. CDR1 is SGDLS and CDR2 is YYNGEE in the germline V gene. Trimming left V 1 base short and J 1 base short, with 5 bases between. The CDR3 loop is CASSVRGNTEAFF. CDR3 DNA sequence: TGTGCCAGCAGCGTACGAGGGAACACTGAAGCTTTCTTT.

The CDR3 loop is CASSQVFTPTSGRRHEQFF. The CDR3 coding sequence is TGCGCCAGCAGCCAAGTTTTTACCCCGACTAGCGGGAGAAGGCATGAGCAGTTCTTC. This rearrangement joins TRBV4-3 to TRBJ2-1; TRBD2 aligns across 12 bases. The ends lost 1 base at V and 8 bases at J; junction bases unmatched: 15. Germline CDR1 reads LGHNA; CDR2 reads YSLEER. There are 19 residues in the CDR3.

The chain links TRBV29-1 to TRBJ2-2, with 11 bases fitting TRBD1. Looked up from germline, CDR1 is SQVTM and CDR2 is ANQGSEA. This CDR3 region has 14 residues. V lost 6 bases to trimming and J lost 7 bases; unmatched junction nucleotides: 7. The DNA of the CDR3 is TGCAGCGTCCCGGACAGGGGGCAAGACGGGGAGCTGTTTTTT. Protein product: CSVPDRGQDGELFF.

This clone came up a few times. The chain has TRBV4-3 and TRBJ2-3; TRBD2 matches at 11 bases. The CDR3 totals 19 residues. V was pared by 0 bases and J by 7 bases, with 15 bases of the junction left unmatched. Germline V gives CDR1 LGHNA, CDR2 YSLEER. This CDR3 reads CASSQETPGRGLAAYTQYF. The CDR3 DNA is TGCGCCAGCAGCCAAGAAACCCCCGGAAGGGGACTAGCGGCTTATACGCAGTATTTT.

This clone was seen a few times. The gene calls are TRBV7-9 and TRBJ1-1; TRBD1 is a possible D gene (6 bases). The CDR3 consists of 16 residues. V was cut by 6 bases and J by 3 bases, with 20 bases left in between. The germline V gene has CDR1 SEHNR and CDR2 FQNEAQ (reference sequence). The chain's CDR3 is CASSFGSTGRDTEAFF. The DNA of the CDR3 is TGTGCCAGCAGTTTCGGGTCAACAGGGCGGGACACTGAAGCTTTCTTT. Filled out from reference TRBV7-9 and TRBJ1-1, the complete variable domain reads DTGVSQNPRHKITKRGQNVTFRCDPISEHNRLYWYRQTLGQGPEFLTYFQNEAQLEKSRLLSDRFSAERPKGSFSTLEIQRTEQGDSAMYLCASSFGSTGRDTEAFFGQGTRLTVV.